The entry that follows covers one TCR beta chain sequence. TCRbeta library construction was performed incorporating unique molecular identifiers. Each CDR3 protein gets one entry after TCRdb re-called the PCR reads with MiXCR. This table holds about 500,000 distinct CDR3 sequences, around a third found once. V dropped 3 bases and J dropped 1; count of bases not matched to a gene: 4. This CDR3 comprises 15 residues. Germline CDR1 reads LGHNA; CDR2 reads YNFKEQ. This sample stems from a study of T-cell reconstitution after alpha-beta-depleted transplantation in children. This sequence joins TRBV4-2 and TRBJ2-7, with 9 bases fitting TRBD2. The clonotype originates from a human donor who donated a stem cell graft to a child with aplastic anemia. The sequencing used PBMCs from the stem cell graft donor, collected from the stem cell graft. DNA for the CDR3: TGTGCCAGCAGCCAGACTAGCGGAGGATCCTACGAGCAGTACTTC. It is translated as CASSQTSGGSYEQYF.